This TCR beta chain comes out of a study of blood T cell repertoires in COVID-19. Sequencing was performed with immunoSEQ multiplex PCR; in TCRdb, only in-frame clones are kept and a portion is missing. Of about 160,000 clones in the sample, 85% were seen once. Source material: peripheral blood. The sequence came from a human donor with acute or convalescent COVID-19. The donor label of this sample is uncertain.

The CDR3 sequence is CASSVEGGGDEQFF. Written as DNA, the CDR3 is TGTGCCAGCAGCGTAGAGGGAGGTGGGGATGAGCAGTTCTTC. This sequence joins TRBV9 and TRBJ2-1; possibly TRBD2 for D (6 bases). The germline gives CDR1 SGDLS, CDR2 YYNGEE. Trimming left V 0 bases short and J 8 bases short, with 12 bases between. This CDR3 is 14 amino acids long.